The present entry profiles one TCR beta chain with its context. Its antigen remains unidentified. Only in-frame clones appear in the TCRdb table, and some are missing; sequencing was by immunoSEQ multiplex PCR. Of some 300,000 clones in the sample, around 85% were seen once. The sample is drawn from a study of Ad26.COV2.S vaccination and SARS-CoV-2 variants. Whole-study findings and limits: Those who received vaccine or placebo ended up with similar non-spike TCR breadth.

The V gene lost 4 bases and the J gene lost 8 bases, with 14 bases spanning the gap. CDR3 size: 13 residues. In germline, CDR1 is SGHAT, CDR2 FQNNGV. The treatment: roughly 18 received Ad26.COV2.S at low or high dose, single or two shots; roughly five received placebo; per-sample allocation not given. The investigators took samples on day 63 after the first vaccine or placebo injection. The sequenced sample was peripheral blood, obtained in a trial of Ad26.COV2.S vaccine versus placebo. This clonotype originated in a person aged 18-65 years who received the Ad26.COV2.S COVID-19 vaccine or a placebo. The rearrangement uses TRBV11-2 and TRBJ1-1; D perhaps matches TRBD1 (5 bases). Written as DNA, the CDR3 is TGTGCCAGCAGCTATGGGACCGCAACCGAAGCTTTCTTT. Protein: CASSYGTATEAFF.